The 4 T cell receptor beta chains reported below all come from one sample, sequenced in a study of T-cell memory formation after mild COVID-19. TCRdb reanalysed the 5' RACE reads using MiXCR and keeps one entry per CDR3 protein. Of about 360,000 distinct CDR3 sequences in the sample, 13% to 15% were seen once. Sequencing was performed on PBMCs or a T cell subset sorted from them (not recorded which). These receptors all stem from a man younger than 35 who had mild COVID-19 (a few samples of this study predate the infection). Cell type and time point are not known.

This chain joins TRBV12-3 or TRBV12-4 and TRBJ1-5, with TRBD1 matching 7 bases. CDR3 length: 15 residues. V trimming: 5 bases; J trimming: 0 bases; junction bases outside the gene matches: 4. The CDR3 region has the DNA TGTGCCAGCAGTCCCAGGGGGGATAGCAATCAGCCCCAGCATTTT. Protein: CASSPRGDSNQPQHF.

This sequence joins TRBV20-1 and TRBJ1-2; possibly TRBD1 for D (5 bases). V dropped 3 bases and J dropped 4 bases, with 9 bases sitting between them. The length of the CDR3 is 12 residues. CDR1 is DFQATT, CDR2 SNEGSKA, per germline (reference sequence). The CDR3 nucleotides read TGCAGTGCTAGGGGGACCAGCTATGGCTACACCTTC. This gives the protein CSARGTSYGYTF.

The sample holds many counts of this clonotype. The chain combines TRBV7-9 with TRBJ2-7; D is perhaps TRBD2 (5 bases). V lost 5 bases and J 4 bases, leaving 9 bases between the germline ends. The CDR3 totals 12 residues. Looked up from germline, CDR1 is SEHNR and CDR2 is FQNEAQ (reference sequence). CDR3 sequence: CASSPRVYEQYF. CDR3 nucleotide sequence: TGTGCCAGCAGCCCGCGGGTTTACGAGCAGTACTTC.

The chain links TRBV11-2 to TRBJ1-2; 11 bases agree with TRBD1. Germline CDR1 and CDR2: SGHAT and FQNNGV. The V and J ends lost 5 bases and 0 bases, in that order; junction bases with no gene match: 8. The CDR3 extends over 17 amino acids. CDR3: CASSPGWTGGANYGYTF. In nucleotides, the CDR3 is TGTGCCAGCAGCCCAGGGTGGACAGGGGGCGCTAACTATGGCTACACCTTC.